Following are 26 T cell receptor beta chains from one sample sequenced in a study of T-cell reconstitution after alpha-beta-depleted transplantation in children (dated by TCRdb to 2015 to 2016). Library method: PCR. Sequencer: Illumina HiSeq 2500. Molecular barcoding was employed in the preparation of TCR libraries, with unique molecular identifiers being used to normalize TCRbeta repertoire quantification. Clones were called with MiXCR by TCRdb after fastp trimmed the public reads at Q25, and only in-frame beta chains were retained. Every CDR3 protein is listed once, alongside the most common genes and DNA of its rows. The sample yields hundreds of thousands of distinct CDR3 sequences; 16% were counted once. The top ten constitute under 1.2% of the sample. The material sequenced was PBMCs from the stem cell graft donor, taken from the stem cell graft. These receptors came from a human donor who donated a stem cell graft to a child with acute myeloid leukemia.

The CDR3 DNA reads TGTGCCAGCAGTTTAGCAGGACCTCAAGGGCAGCCCCAGCATTTT. It translates to CASSLAGPQGQPQHF. This chain joins TRBV12-3 or TRBV12-4 and TRBJ1-5; no firm D call. The ends were cut back, 0 bases at V and 7 bases at J, with 13 bases in the middle. The CDR3 has 15 residues.

This clonotype was counted a few times. One end of the junction does not line up with germline, which may come from a read error. The chain recombines TRBV12-3 or TRBV12-4 with TRBJ2-2, with TRBD1 matching 11 bases. The CDR3 runs 19 residues. CDR3 coding DNA: TGTGCCAGCAGCACCGTCGGGACAGGGGGACGATGGAACACAGGGGAGCTGTTTTTT. It is translated as CASSTVGTGGRWNTGELFF.

This clonotype was observed a few times. V usage is TRBV7-9 and J usage is TRBJ1-1; unclear D gene. Germline CDR1 and CDR2: SEHNR and FQNEAQ (reference sequence). Trimming cost V 2 bases and J 7 bases, with 8 bases left between them. The CDR3 covers 12 residues. The CDR3 loop reads CASSLTPYEAFF. The CDR3 bases are TGTGCCAGCAGCTTAACACCCTATGAAGCTTTCTTT. Filled out from reference TRBV7-9 and TRBJ1-1, the complete variable domain reads DTGVSQNPRHKITKRGQNVTFRCDPISEHNRLYWYRQTLGQGPEFLTYFQNEAQLEKSRLLSDRFSAERPKGSFSTLEIQRTEQGDSAMYLCASSLTPYEAFFGQGTRLTVV.

This clonotype has only a few counts. This chain connects TRBV25-1 to TRBJ2-7, with TRBD1 as a possible D gene (6 bases). V was shortened by 5 bases and J by 2 bases, with 10 bases between the two germline ends. The CDR3 contains 13 residues. The germline V gene has CDR1 MGHDK and CDR2 SYGVNS. Here the CDR3 DNA reads TGTGCCAGCAGTCACAGGGTAACCTACGAGCAGTACTTC. Protein product: CASSHRVTYEQYF.

The chain recombines TRBV15 with TRBJ1-2, with 9 bases aligning to TRBD1. Germline trimming cut 1 base from V and 8 bases from J; bases unmatched to any gene: 5. This CDR3 has 14 amino acids. Germline values: CDR1 LNHNV, CDR2 YYDKDF (reference sequence). The CDR3 loop reads CATSRGGTGFGYTF. CDR3 nucleotides: TGTGCCACCAGCAGAGGCGGGACAGGGTTCGGCTACACCTTC.

The rearrangement uses TRBV6-1 and TRBJ1-1; D uncertain. V was cut by 3 bases and J by 2 bases, with 13 bases left in between. Germline V gene lookup returns CDR1 MNHNS and CDR2 SASEGT. The CDR3 is 15 amino acids. The CDR3 sequence is CASSDPTFTNTEAFF. The CDR3 coding sequence is TGTGCCAGCAGTGATCCCACCTTTACTAACACTGAAGCTTTCTTT.

The chain carries TRBV7-9 and TRBJ1-2; 11 nucleotides match TRBD1. CDR1 is SEHNR, CDR2 FQNEAQ, per germline (reference sequence). The CDR3 covers 15 residues. V lost 0 bases and J lost 7; bases outside the gene matches: 4. The CDR3 region has the DNA TGTGCCAGCAGCTTAGCCGGACAGGGGGCGTTTGGCTACACCTTC. It specifies CASSLAGQGAFGYTF.

This clonotype showed up just a few times. The V and J genes are TRBV6-2 or TRBV6-3 and TRBJ2-3; D is ambiguous. V lost 6 bases to trimming and J lost 7 bases, with 11 bases between them. Germline CDR1 is MNHEY and CDR2 is SVGEGT. There are 12 residues in the CDR3. The CDR3 protein is CASSDSTHTQYF. The DNA of the CDR3 is TGTGCCAGCAGCGACTCTACTCATACGCAGTATTTT.

This clonotype was observed at least ten times. The V gene is TRBV20-1, the J gene TRBJ1-2; no definite D call. The germline CDR1 and CDR2 sequences are DFQATT and SNEGSKA (reference sequence). The CDR3 has 11 amino acids. The ends were cut back, 5 bases at V and 8 bases at J, with 12 bases in the middle. The CDR3 is CSASFSRGYTF. The CDR3 coding sequence is TGCAGTGCTTCATTCAGCCGGGGCTACACCTTC.

This clonotype was seen many times. The rearrangement links TRBV20-1 to TRBJ2-5; TRBD1 aligns across 12 bases. CDR3 length: 14 residues. Germline V gene sequence: CDR1 DFQATT, CDR2 SNEGSKA (reference sequence). J was trimmed by 5 bases and V by 5 bases; bases with no gene match: 6. The CDR3 sequence is CSARGQGAEETQYF. CDR3 DNA sequence: TGCAGTGCTCGGGGACAGGGGGCGGAGGAGACCCAGTACTTC.

In its sample, this clonotype was seen many times. The rearrangement links TRBV29-1 to TRBJ2-1; D might be TRBD1 or TRBD2, each matching 5 bases. Germline assignment: CDR1 SQVTM and CDR2 ANQGSEA. Trimming took off 4 bases at V and 1 base at J, with 11 bases between the two ends. The CDR3 is 14 amino acids. CDR3: CSVVRWGSYNEQFF. DNA of the CDR3: TGCAGCGTTGTTAGGTGGGGGTCCTACAATGAGCAGTTCTTC.

This clonotype has a handful of counts. The CDR3 reads CASRPGGLGETQYF. For the CDR3, the DNA is TGCGCCAGCAGACCGGGGGGCCTGGGAGAGACCCAGTACTTC. This chain uses TRBV5-1 with TRBJ2-5; D is perhaps TRBD2 (7 bases). Germline CDR1 SGHRS, CDR2 YFSETQ. The CDR3 is made up of 14 amino acids. Trimming left V 5 bases short and J 4 bases short, with 15 bases between.

The V call is TRBV5-5, the J call TRBJ1-1, with 9 bases fitting TRBD1. The length of the CDR3 is 16 residues. Germline V gene lookup returns CDR1 SGHKS and CDR2 YYEKEE (reference sequence). V was clipped by 4 bases and J by 3 bases; unmatched bases: 10. CDR3 nucleotide sequence: TGTGCCAGCAGCCGACGGACAGGGGCTCAGGACACTGAAGCTTTCTTT. Translated: CASSRRTGAQDTEAFF.

This clonotype was seen ten or more times. The CDR3 bases are TGCAGCGGCAAGACAGGGGTTGCCAGCGATGAGCAGTTCTTC. Amino acids: CSGKTGVASDEQFF. This chain connects TRBV29-1 to TRBJ2-1, with 8 bases aligning to TRBD1. Germline V gene data show CDR1 as SQVTM and CDR2 as ANQGSEA. This CDR3 spans 14 amino acids. The ends lost 7 bases at V and 8 bases at J; junction bases unmatched: 13.

V is TRBV3-1 and J is TRBJ2-3; tentatively, D is TRBD2 (5 bases). Germline V gene data show CDR1 as LGHDT and CDR2 as YNNKEL (reference sequence). This CDR3 spans 19 amino acids. The V end lost 10 bases, the J end lost 0 bases, and 29 bases lay between the germline ends. The CDR3 reads CAISFARQLGSSSTDTQYF. The CDR3 DNA follows: TGTGCCATCAGTTTTGCCCGCCAACTAGGGAGCTCTAGCACAGATACGCAGTATTTT.

This clonotype came up many times. One end of the junction does not line up with germline, which may come from a read error. The CDR3 region has the DNA TGTGCCAGCAGCTCCCGGACAGGGAACACCGGGGAGCTGTTTTTT. It is translated as CASSSRTGNTGELFF. The chain combines TRBV5-1 with TRBJ2-2, with 7 positions matching TRBD1. The CDR3 is made up of 15 amino acids. In germline, CDR1 is SGHRS, CDR2 YFSETQ.

This clonotype was recorded a few times. The chain carries TRBV14 and TRBJ2-7; D tentatively fits TRBD1 or TRBD2 (5 bases each). CDR1 is SGHDN and CDR2 is FVKESK in the germline V gene. V was trimmed by 0 bases and J by 2 bases, leaving 11 bases between them. The CDR3 contains 15 residues. In DNA, the CDR3 is TGTGCCAGCAGCCAAGAGCAGGGACCGACCTACGAGCAGTACTTC. Translated: CASSQEQGPTYEQYF.

This clonotype was seen repeatedly, ten times or more. The chain uses TRBV12-3 or TRBV12-4 and TRBJ2-7; 7 positions match TRBD1. This CDR3 comprises 14 residues. Trimming cost V 5 bases and J 3 bases; bases outside gene matches: 7. CDR3 DNA: TGTGCCAGCAGTGGATATGGGGACAGCTACGAGCAGTACTTC. It specifies CASSGYGDSYEQYF.

The chain joins TRBV10-3 to TRBJ2-1; 9 positions match TRBD1. The CDR3 totals 16 residues. Germline trimming cut 2 bases from V and 7 bases from J; bases unmatched to any gene: 9. The V gene's germline CDR1 is ENHRY and CDR2 SYGVKD. CDR3 residues: CAISEREQGALNEQFF. The CDR3 DNA is TGTGCCATCAGTGAGCGGGAACAGGGGGCATTGAATGAGCAGTTCTTC.

The chain couples TRBV24-1 to TRBJ1-6, with D tentatively TRBD1 (6 bases). CDR1 and CDR2 from the germline V gene are KGHDR and SFDVKD. Trimming took 7 bases from V and 10 from J, leaving 13 bases between them. This CDR3 is 13 amino acids long. CDR3 sequence: CATSRGGGSPLHF. The CDR3 DNA reads as TGTGCCACCAGCCGCGGAGGGGGATCACCCCTCCACTTT.

The chain joins TRBV4-3 to TRBJ2-1, with 8 bases matching TRBD2. The CDR3 is 15 amino acids. V lost 4 bases to trimming and J lost 5 bases; unmatched junction nucleotides: 7. Germline loops: CDR1 LGHNA, CDR2 YSLEER. CDR3 coding DNA: TGCGCCAGCAGCCCCCGTAGCGGGGACAACAATGAGCAGTTCTTC. It codes for CASSPRSGDNNEQFF.

This clonotype was detected only a few times. V is TRBV7-2 and J is TRBJ1-1; 7 nucleotides agree with TRBD1. The V and J ends lost 3 bases and 4 bases, in that order; junction bases with no gene match: 8. Looked up from germline, CDR1 is SGHTA and CDR2 is FQGNSA. The CDR3 has 15 amino acids. DNA of the CDR3: TGTGCCAGCAGCTTTTCATCTAGGGGGCTCACTGAAGCTTTCTTT. This translates into CASSFSSRGLTEAFF.

Many counts were recorded for this clonotype. The chain carries TRBV13 and TRBJ2-7, with a possible D match to TRBD2 (5 bases). Trimming removed 5 bases at V and 1 base at J, with 15 bases between. The CDR3 covers 15 residues. The germline V gene has CDR1 PRHDT and CDR2 FYEKMQ (reference sequence). The CDR3 coding sequence is TGTGCCAGCAGCCGTACGGGATTTCCTTCCTACGAGCAGTACTTC. Translated: CASSRTGFPSYEQYF.

This rearrangement joins TRBV5-5 to TRBJ2-2, with 7 bases matching TRBD2. V dropped 1 base and J dropped 5; count of bases not matched to a gene: 8. The V gene's germline CDR1 is SGHKS and CDR2 YYEKEE (reference sequence). This CDR3 has 16 residues. The CDR3 nucleotides read TGTGCCAGCAGCTTGAATTGGGGGGGTAGTACCGGGGAGCTGTTTTTT. Protein product: CASSLNWGGSTGELFF.

CDR3 sequence: CASSLEARGAEAFF. CDR3 DNA sequence: TGTGCCAGCAGCTTAGAGGCTCGGGGTGCTGAAGCTTTCTTT. This chain uses TRBV7-2 with TRBJ1-1; D remains unclear. V lost 1 base and J lost 6, with 12 bases in between. CDR1 is SGHTA, CDR2 FQGNSA, per germline. The length of the CDR3 is 14 residues.

Ten or more counts support this clonotype. Written as DNA, the CDR3 is TGTGCCTGGAGTGTACTGGGGGAGACCTACGAGCAGTACTTC. Translating gives CAWSVLGETYEQYF. The chain has TRBV30 and TRBJ2-7; possibly TRBD1 or TRBD2 for D (5 bases each). In germline, CDR1 is GTSNPN, CDR2 SVGIG (reference sequence). Trimming took 0 bases from V and 2 from J, leaving 11 bases between them. The CDR3 consists of 14 residues.